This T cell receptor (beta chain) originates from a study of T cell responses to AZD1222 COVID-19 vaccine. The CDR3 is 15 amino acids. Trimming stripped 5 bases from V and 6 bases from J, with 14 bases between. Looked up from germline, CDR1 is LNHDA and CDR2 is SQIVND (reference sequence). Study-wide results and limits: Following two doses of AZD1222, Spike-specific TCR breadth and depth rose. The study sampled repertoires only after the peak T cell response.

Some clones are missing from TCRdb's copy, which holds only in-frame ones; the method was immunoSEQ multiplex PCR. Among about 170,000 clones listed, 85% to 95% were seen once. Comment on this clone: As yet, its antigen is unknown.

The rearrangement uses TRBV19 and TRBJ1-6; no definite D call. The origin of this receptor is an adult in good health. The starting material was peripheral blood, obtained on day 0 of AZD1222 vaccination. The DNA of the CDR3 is TGTGCCAGTAGTCCCCGGACGGGAGTTAATTCACCCCTCCACTTT. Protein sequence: CASSPRTGVNSPLHF.